The 24 T cell receptor beta chains listed next were all sequenced from one sample in a study of CD8+ T cells in alopecia areata. Isolated RNA was reverse transcribed into cDNA used as the sequencing template. Method: immunoSEQ multiplex PCR; TCRdb's copy keeps in-frame clones and lacks some. The repertoire includes 120,000 or so clones, 35% to 40% of them detected once, and approximately 3.3% sits in the top ten. The sequencing input was CD4+ T cells sorted from blood. The receptors come from a human donor with alopecia areata.

This clone was detected only a few times. J is TRBJ2-1 and V is TRBV29-1; 12 nucleotides align to TRBD1. CDR1 and CDR2 (germline): SQVTM, ANQGSEA. V was clipped by 6 bases and J by 6 bases; unmatched bases: 6. CDR3 length: 14 amino acids. The CDR3 loop reads CSVLGTGGFNEQFF. The CDR3 nucleotides read TGCAGCGTCCTCGGGACAGGGGGCTTCAATGAGCAGTTCTTC.

In this sample, this clone turned up a few times. The gene calls are TRBV29-1 and TRBJ2-5, with 11 bases aligning to TRBD2. Germline lookup yields CDR1 SQVTM and CDR2 ANQGSEA. The ends lost 2 bases at V and 1 base at J; junction bases unmatched: 3. The CDR3 has 15 amino acids. The CDR3 spells CSVELAGGPQETQYF. CDR3 bases: TGCAGCGTTGAATTAGCGGGAGGGCCCCAAGAGACCCAGTACTTC.

This chain joins TRBV5-1 and TRBJ2-5; 8 bases line up with TRBD2. The CDR3 runs 16 residues. V lost 5 bases, J lost 2 bases, and 11 bases stayed unmatched. CDR1 is SGHRS and CDR2 is YFSETQ in the germline V gene. This CDR3 reads CASSIVAGPLQETQYF. CDR3 DNA sequence: TGCGCCAGCAGTATCGTAGCGGGACCCCTTCAAGAGACCCAGTACTTC.

This clone has only a few counts. The DNA of the CDR3 is TGCAGCGCTGCTCCCATCGGGAGCTACGAGCAGTACTTC. This codes for CSAAPIGSYEQYF. The V and J genes are TRBV29-1 and TRBJ2-7; weak D call: TRBD2 (6 bases). Trimming pared 7 bases from V and 3 bases from J, leaving 16 bases between. This CDR3 is built from 13 residues. The germline gives CDR1 SQVTM, CDR2 ANQGSEA.

The J gene is TRBJ2-7, the V gene TRBV28; D is possibly TRBD2 (5 bases). The CDR3 is 12 residues long. Trimming left V 7 bases short and J 4 bases short, with 11 bases between. In germline, CDR1 is MDHEN, CDR2 SYDVKM. CDR3 nucleotides: TGTGCCAGCACCTCGGGCGGGTACGAGCAGTACTTC. Translation: CASTSGGYEQYF.

V usage is TRBV27 and J usage is TRBJ2-7, with D unresolved. The CDR3 is made up of 14 amino acids. Germline V gene sequence: CDR1 MNHEY, CDR2 SMNVEV (reference sequence). The V end lost 5 bases, the J end lost 5 bases, and 16 bases lay between the germline ends. The CDR3 reads CASSLRKGPDEQYF. CDR3 DNA: TGTGCCAGCAGTCTACGGAAAGGGCCAGACGAGCAGTACTTC.

The gene calls are TRBV7-8 and TRBJ1-6; maybe TRBD1 (5 bases). This CDR3 spans 15 amino acids. The germline V and J ends were trimmed by 8 bases and 0 bases, with 11 bases remaining between them. The germline CDR1 and CDR2 sequences are SGHVS and FQNEAQ. The CDR3 reads CASSEGSSYNSPLHF. DNA of the CDR3: TGTGCCAGCTCCGAGGGGAGCTCCTATAATTCACCCCTCCACTTT. Supplemented by reference TRBV7-8 and TRBJ1-6, the full variable domain reads GAGVSQSPRYKVAKRGQDVALRCDPISGHVSLFWYQQALGQGPEFLTYFQNEAQLDKSGLPSDRFFAERPEGSVSTLKIQRTQQEDSAVYLCASSEGSSYNSPLHFGNGTRLTVT.

This clone was counted only a few times. The genes are TRBV7-3 and TRBJ1-2; weak D call: TRBD1 (6 bases). The CDR3 extends over 13 amino acids. Germline loops: CDR1 SGHTA, CDR2 FQGTGA. V dropped 3 bases and J dropped 3 bases, with 8 bases sitting between them. The CDR3, as DNA: TGTGCCAGCAGCTTTGGACAGTACTATGGCTACACCTTC. Encoded protein: CASSFGQYYGYTF.

This clone was found a few times. The V and J genes are TRBV10-3 and TRBJ2-5; 9 nucleotides align to TRBD1. The length of the CDR3 is 14 residues. CDR1 ENHRY and CDR2 SYGVKD come from the germline V gene. V was pared by 5 bases and J by 5 bases, with 6 bases of the junction left unmatched. DNA of the CDR3: TGTGCCATCAGTCACACAGGGGGCCTCGAGACCCAGTACTTC. This gives the protein CAISHTGGLETQYF.

This clone was detected a few times. CDR3 nucleotides: TGTGCCAGCTCGTACGGGGAGAACACTGAAGCTTTCTTT. Its translation: CASSYGENTEAFF. The chain employs TRBV18 and TRBJ1-1; D is uncertain. Germline V lookup: CDR1 KGHSH, CDR2 LQKENI. Trimming removed 6 bases at V and 1 base at J, with 9 bases between. The CDR3 has 13 residues.

This clone was observed a handful of times. V is TRBV11-3 and J is TRBJ2-7, with TRBD2 as a possible D gene (6 bases). The CDR3 covers 13 residues. Germline values: CDR1 SGHNT, CDR2 YENEEA. Trimming removed 3 bases at V and 4 bases at J, with 10 bases between. Here the CDR3 DNA reads TGTGCCAGCAGCTTCGGGGGTATGTACGAGCAGTACTTC. It translates to CASSFGGMYEQYF.

The rearrangement uses TRBV5-6 and TRBJ2-3; maybe TRBD1 (5 bases). The CDR3 length is 16 residues. Trimming took 1 base from V and 4 from J, leaving 16 bases between them. Germline V lookup: CDR1 SGHDT, CDR2 YYEEEE. The CDR3 nucleotides are TGTGCCAGCAGCTTGTATGGCCTGTGGGGCGCAGATACGCAGTATTTT. Amino acid sequence: CASSLYGLWGADTQYF.

This clone was counted between two and nine times. J is TRBJ2-5 and V is TRBV5-1; the D gene is possibly TRBD2 (6 bases). CDR1 is SGHRS, CDR2 YFSETQ, per germline. The CDR3 is 15 amino acids. V was trimmed by 2 bases and J by 2 bases, leaving 13 bases between them. For the CDR3, the DNA is TGCGCCAGCAGCTTCCCCGGGGGAGAACAAGAGACCCAGTACTTC. Residues: CASSFPGGEQETQYF.

The chain uses TRBV5-1 and TRBJ2-1; TRBD1 might be the D (5 bases). The length of the CDR3 is 14 residues. The germline CDR1 and CDR2 sequences are SGHRS and YFSETQ. V lost 4 bases and J lost 9, with 17 bases in between. The CDR3 loop is CASSPYLQGGEQFF. The DNA of the CDR3 is TGCGCCAGCAGCCCCTATCTCCAGGGTGGTGAGCAGTTCTTC.

This clone was counted only a few times. The chain is built from TRBV7-9 and TRBJ1-2; D is unclear. The CDR3 spans 9 residues. Trimming pared 8 bases from V and 9 bases from J, leaving 7 bases between. Germline V gene data show CDR1 as SEHNR and CDR2 as FQNEAQ (reference sequence). CDR3 sequence reads: CASPASYTF. The CDR3 DNA reads as TGTGCCAGCCCCGCAAGCTACACCTTC.

The rearrangement joins TRBV29-1 to TRBJ1-1, with D perhaps matching TRBD1 (6 bases). Per germline, CDR1 SQVTM and CDR2 ANQGSEA. V lost 4 bases and J lost 10, with 22 bases in between. The CDR3 is 14 residues long. CDR3 sequence reads: CSVGDIGFLVGAFF. CDR3 sequence (DNA): TGCAGCGTTGGGGACATCGGGTTTCTTGTTGGAGCTTTCTTT.

CDR3 sequence reads: CAWSVREYEAFF. The CDR3 region has the DNA TGTGCCTGGAGTGTACGGGAGTATGAAGCTTTCTTT. The chain couples TRBV30 to TRBJ1-1; the D is unclear. Germline values: CDR1 GTSNPN, CDR2 SVGIG (reference sequence). The CDR3 has 12 residues. V shed 0 bases and J shed 7 bases, with 9 bases lying between them.

V and J are TRBV5-4 and TRBJ2-3; D perhaps matches TRBD2 (5 bases). The CDR3 is made up of 15 amino acids. Trimming pared 0 bases from V and 0 bases from J, leaving 8 bases between. The germline V gene encodes CDR1 SGHNT and CDR2 YYREEE (reference sequence). The CDR3 nucleotides are TGTGCCAGCAGCTTGGATAGCGTGAGCACAGATACGCAGTATTTT. It encodes CASSLDSVSTDTQYF.

This clone was recorded a few times. The chain uses TRBV5-4 and TRBJ2-5; TRBD2 matches at 8 bases. The CDR3 covers 16 residues. Germline V lookup: CDR1 SGHNT, CDR2 YYREEE (reference sequence). With V trimmed by 2 bases and J by 2 bases, 8 bases remained unmatched. The CDR3 region is CASSFLETSEQETQYF. DNA for the CDR3: TGTGCCAGCAGCTTCCTCGAGACTAGCGAGCAAGAGACCCAGTACTTC.

This clone showed up just a few times. The genes are TRBV9 and TRBJ2-6; D may be TRBD1 or TRBD2 (5 bases each). V was clipped by 6 bases and J by 4 bases, with 26 bases between them. The CDR3 loop spans 19 amino acids. Germline V CDR1 and CDR2: SGDLS, YYNGEE. The CDR3 DNA follows: TGTGCCAGCACCCGTTCGGGGAGCAGGGCCTCTGGGGGGGCCAACGTCCTGACTTTC. It codes for CASTRSGSRASGGANVLTF. The full variable domain, its missing parts supplied by reference TRBV9 and TRBJ2-6, is DSGVTQTPKHLITATGQRVTLRCSPRSGDLSVYWYQQSLDQGLQFLIQYYNGEERAKGNILERFSAQQFPDLHSELNLSSLELGDSALYFCASTRSGSRASGGANVLTFGAGSRLTVL.

This sequence joins TRBV29-1 and TRBJ1-1; TRBD1 agrees at 7 bases. V was clipped by 3 bases and J by 6 bases; unmatched bases: 7. CDR1 is SQVTM, CDR2 ANQGSEA, per germline. The CDR3 sequence is 13 residues long. The CDR3 sequence is CSVDRGQSAEAFF. The CDR3 DNA follows: TGCAGCGTTGACCGGGGACAGTCTGCTGAAGCTTTCTTT.

This clone was seen only a few times. The V and J genes are TRBV28 and TRBJ2-3; D is unclear. Germline CDR1 reads MDHEN; CDR2 reads SYDVKM. V was shortened by 11 bases and J by 2 bases, with 17 bases between the two germline ends. This CDR3 contains 14 residues. The CDR3 loop reads CAGSGPSLTDTQYF. CDR3 bases: TGTGCCGGATCCGGGCCTTCACTCACAGATACGCAGTATTTT.

This clone was seen more than once but under ten times. The chain employs TRBV30 and TRBJ2-2; 9 bases match TRBD1. This CDR3 is 15 amino acids long. Germline CDR1 reads GTSNPN; CDR2 reads SVGIG (reference sequence). V gave up 8 bases and J gave up 4 bases; unmatched junction bases: 11. The DNA for the CDR3 is TGTGCCCACGAGAGGGACAGGGCCCTCACCGGGGAGCTGTTTTTT. Its translation is CAHERDRALTGELFF.

This clone appeared a few times. The V call is TRBV25-1, the J call TRBJ2-5; D is undetermined. Deletions cut 3 bases from V and 7 bases from J, with 6 bases between. The CDR3 extends over 11 amino acids. In germline, CDR1 is MGHDK, CDR2 SYGVNS. The CDR3 region is CASSEAATQYF. The CDR3 DNA is TGTGCCAGCAGTGAGGCGGCGACCCAGTACTTC.